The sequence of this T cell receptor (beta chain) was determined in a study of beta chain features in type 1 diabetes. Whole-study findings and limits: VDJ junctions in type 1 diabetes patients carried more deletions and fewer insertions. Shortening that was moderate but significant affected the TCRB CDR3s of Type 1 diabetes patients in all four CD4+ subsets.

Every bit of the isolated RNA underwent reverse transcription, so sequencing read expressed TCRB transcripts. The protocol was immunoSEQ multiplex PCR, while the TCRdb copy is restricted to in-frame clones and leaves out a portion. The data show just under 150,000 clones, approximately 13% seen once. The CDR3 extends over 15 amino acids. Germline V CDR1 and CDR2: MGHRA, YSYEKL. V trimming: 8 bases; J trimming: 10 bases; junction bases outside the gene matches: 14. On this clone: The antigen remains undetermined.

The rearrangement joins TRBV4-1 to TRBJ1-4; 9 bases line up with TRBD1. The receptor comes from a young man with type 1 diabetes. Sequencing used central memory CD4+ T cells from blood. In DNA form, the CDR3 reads TGCGCCAGCCGACCATCGGGACAGGGTCTTCGAAAACTGTTTTTT. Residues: CASRPSGQGLRKLFF.